This T cell receptor (beta chain) is drawn from a study of response to subunit inactivated influenza vaccine (dated by TCRdb to 2016 to 2019). At the level of the whole study: Deep quantitative profiling of the T cell receptor repertoire was used in the study to follow responses to a trivalent subunit inactivated influenza vaccine. What the research found in general, with its limitations: The authors proposed that each seasonal influenza vaccination may bring in only a limited number of new T cells.

Trimming removed 6 bases from V and 6 bases from J; the gene matches leave 13 bases unexplained. The CDR3, from cysteine to phenylalanine, totals 16 residues. Kept here is only the CDR3 DNA, which spans 48 bases and is read in frame from base 1. According to the germline V gene (reference sequence), CDR1 reads DFQATT and CDR2 reads SNEGSKA. As for this clonotype: Its antigen remains unidentified. No base quality information exists; no much larger clone differs at one position.

Library preparation employed RT-PCR. Data came from an Illumina HiSeq 2500. TCRdb trimmed the raw reads at Q25, called clones with MiXCR and kept productive beta chains. CDR3 protein duplicates are merged, each entry listing the most common genes and DNA. The sample records 500,000 to 600,000 distinct CDR3 sequences, over 10% of which are singletons. About 12% of the sample comes from the top ten. The time point label, read with the paper, signifies: more than 35 days after influenza vaccine administration. The chain is assembled from TRBV20-1 and TRBJ2-3; TRBD2 aligns with 12 central bases. Material: PBMCs from blood, obtained 35 to 45 days after vaccination. The source of this sequence is a middle-aged man who received an inactivated influenza vaccine. Donor details come from another sample of the same person, matched by shared clones. The nucleotide sequence reads as follows: TGCAGTGCGCTCGGACTAGCGGGGACCGAAAGGGATACGCAGTATTTT. The translation is CSALGLAGTERDTQYF.